Following are 15 T cell receptor beta chains from one sample sequenced in a study of blood T cell repertoires in COVID-19. TCRdb's copy holds only in-frame clones and misses some; the assay was immunoSEQ multiplex PCR. The sample consists of 150,000 or so clones, about 79% of them appearing once. The sample was PBMCs or T cells enriched from blood (not recorded which). These receptors were collected from a man aged 50 to 60 who had recovered from COVID-19.

The genes are TRBV7-9 and TRBJ1-2; weak D call: TRBD1 (5 bases). The V end lost 5 bases, the J end lost 7 bases, and 14 bases lay between the germline ends. This CDR3 comprises 13 residues. The germline V gene has CDR1 SEHNR and CDR2 FQNEAQ (reference sequence). In DNA, the CDR3 is TGTGCCAGCAGCCCTGGAGGGGTAGGTGGCTACACCTTC. It translates to CASSPGGVGGYTF.

V usage is TRBV19 and J usage is TRBJ1-1; a possible D gene is TRBD1 (5 bases). V lost 0 bases to trimming and J lost 0 bases, with 8 bases between them. This CDR3 spans 15 amino acids. Germline CDR1 LNHDA, CDR2 SQIVND (reference sequence). The CDR3 nucleotides are TGTGCCAGTAGTATAGATCAGGGAATGAACACTGAAGCTTTCTTT. It specifies CASSIDQGMNTEAFF.

V gene TRBV7-9 combines with J gene TRBJ2-7; D uncertain. V was pared by 0 bases and J by 6 bases, with 9 bases between. This CDR3 is built from 13 residues. Per the germline V gene, CDR1 is SEHNR and CDR2 is FQNEAQ (reference sequence). CDR3 amino acids: CASSLAERSEQYF. In DNA form, the CDR3 reads TGTGCCAGCAGCTTAGCCGAGCGTTCCGAGCAGTACTTC.

The rearrangement joins TRBV7-2 to TRBJ1-5; D might be TRBD1 (5 bases). The germline V and J ends were trimmed by 6 bases and 4 bases, with 13 bases remaining between them. This CDR3 spans 14 amino acids. The germline CDR1 and CDR2 sequences are SGHTA and FQGNSA. The CDR3 spells CASRPGQINQPQHF. Here the CDR3 DNA reads TGTGCCAGCAGGCCTGGACAAATTAATCAGCCCCAGCATTTT.

In this sample, this clone turned up once. The chain uses TRBV10-3 and TRBJ2-7, with 9 bases aligning to TRBD2. The V gene end was trimmed by 6 bases and the J gene end by 3 bases; junction bases not matched to a gene: 15. The CDR3 spans 17 residues. Germline CDR1 ENHRY, CDR2 SYGVKD. Here the CDR3 DNA reads TGTGCCATCAGAACCGGGACTAGCCGGGAGGGAGACTACGAGCAGTACTTC. Protein: CAIRTGTSREGDYEQYF.

A single count supports this clone. The rearrangement links TRBV30 to TRBJ2-2; 8 positions match TRBD1. Germline V gives CDR1 GTSNPN, CDR2 SVGIG (reference sequence). The CDR3 spans 14 residues. Trimming cost V 4 bases and J 1 base; bases outside gene matches: 2. As DNA, the CDR3 is TGTGCCTGGAACAGGGGGATGAACACCGGGGAGCTGTTTTTT. Its translation: CAWNRGMNTGELFF.

The V gene is TRBV5-4, the J gene TRBJ2-3; perhaps TRBD1 as D (5 bases). Trimming cost V 1 base and J 1 base, with 10 bases left between them. There are 15 residues in the CDR3. Germline CDR1 is SGHNT and CDR2 is YYREEE (reference sequence). The CDR3, as DNA: TGTGCCAGCAGCTTGACCCAGGGCGGCACAGATACGCAGTATTTT. Its translation: CASSLTQGGTDTQYF.

The J gene is TRBJ2-7, the V gene TRBV27; tentatively, D is TRBD1 (6 bases). Germline V gene data show CDR1 as MNHEY and CDR2 as SMNVEV (reference sequence). The CDR3 has 17 amino acids. Trimming pared 5 bases from V and 0 bases from J, leaving 20 bases between. CDR3 DNA: TGTGCCAGCAGTACCCTTGGGGACATTCTCGGCTCCTACGAGCAGTACTTC. Amino acids: CASSTLGDILGSYEQYF.

V and J are TRBV5-1 and TRBJ1-5; TRBD1 matches at 9 bases. Germline V gives CDR1 SGHRS, CDR2 YFSETQ. The CDR3 runs 15 residues. Unmatched junction bases numbered 8, after V lost 1 base and J lost 9 bases. CDR3 region: CASSLSTGGDGPQHF. In nucleotides, the CDR3 is TGCGCCAGCAGCTTGTCTACAGGGGGCGATGGGCCCCAGCATTTT.

The V gene is TRBV21-1, the J gene TRBJ2-1; TRBD1 is the table's D call and was not checked against the DNA. TRBV21-1 is noted as a pseudogene. There are 21 residues in the CDR3. CDR3 sequence (DNA): TGTGCCAGCAGCGTAATCTCGGGACAGGGAGCCGATAGAGTGGGGTACAATGAGCAGTTCTTC. Translated, it gives CASSVISGQGADRVGYNEQFF.

The chain uses TRBV7-2 and TRBJ1-5; D may be TRBD1 (6 bases). Trimming took 5 bases from V and 9 from J, leaving 17 bases between them. The V gene's germline CDR1 is SGHTA and CDR2 FQGNSA. The length of the CDR3 is 14 residues. This CDR3 is CASSKQGSEGPQHF. CDR3 DNA sequence: TGTGCCAGCAGCAAGCAGGGGTCCGAAGGGCCCCAGCATTTT.

V is TRBV2 and J is TRBJ1-5; weak D call: TRBD1 (6 bases). The CDR3 contains 15 residues. V was clipped by 5 bases and J by 5 bases, with 16 bases between them. Germline CDR1 reads SNHLY; CDR2 reads FYNNEI. The CDR3 nucleotides are TGTGCCAGCAGTCAAGAGACAGGATTTTATCAGCCCCAGCATTTT. Its translation is CASSQETGFYQPQHF.

This clone was seen a few times. V is TRBV7-8 and J is TRBJ1-5; TRBD1 matches 7 bases. The CDR3 is made up of 13 amino acids. V lost 6 bases, J lost 7 bases, and 6 bases stayed unmatched. Per germline, CDR1 SGHVS and CDR2 FQNEAQ. CDR3 sequence: CASSPGQRQPQHF. The CDR3 region has the DNA TGTGCCAGCAGTCCGGGACAGCGGCAGCCCCAGCATTTT.

The table lists this clone with a few counts. This same CDR3 is encoded by further DNA sequences in the sample. This sequence joins TRBV18 and TRBJ1-1; D is possibly TRBD1 (5 bases). The length of the CDR3 is 13 residues. The V and J ends lost 3 bases and 1 base respectively, with 6 bases between them. CDR1 and CDR2 from the germline V gene are KGHSH and LQKENI. The CDR3 DNA follows: TGTGCCAGCTCACCCGGACAGAACACTGAAGCTTTCTTT. Its protein is CASSPGQNTEAFF.

V is TRBV19 and J is TRBJ1-6; D ambiguous. The CDR3 contains 15 residues. Trimming removed 7 bases from V and 2 bases from J, with 12 bases in between. Germline-derived CDR1 and CDR2 are LNHDA and SQIVND (reference sequence). DNA for the CDR3: TGTGCCAGTACTCCATTTGGCACCTATAATTCACCCCTCCACTTT. Translated: CASTPFGTYNSPLHF.